The source of this T cell receptor beta chain is a study of post-analysis software for immune sequencing data. V lost 6 bases, J lost 1 base, and 11 bases lay in between. Germline CDR1 reads DFQATT; CDR2 reads SNEGSKA (reference sequence). The CDR3 sequence is 13 residues long. Carried by the TCR beta cDNA libraries were unique molecular identifiers. There were 1 to 10 million T cells, and 480,000 or so cDNA molecules came from them. TCRdb redid the calling of the PCR reads with MiXCR, one entry per CDR3 protein. The sample consists of a few hundred thousand distinct CDR3 sequences, about 39% of them appearing once. Study-level findings and limits: In patients, about 5 TRBV segments were more frequent than in controls, with TRBV5-6, TRBV5-1 and TRBV20-1 among them.

The table lists this clonotype with a count of one. Its antigen is as yet unknown. The clonotype comes from a girl aged 2 to 9 with multiple sclerosis. Material for sequencing was blood. The chain carries TRBV20-1 and TRBJ2-3; D unresolved. CDR3 DNA sequence: TGCAGTGCCATTTGGCCCCGCACAGATACGCAGTATTTT. The encoded protein is CSAIWPRTDTQYF.